This TCR beta chain emerged from a study of blood T cells in healthy people across ages. This clonotype turned up a few times. Germline V gives CDR1 SGHAT, CDR2 FQDESV (reference sequence). Trimming at V came to 5 bases and at J to 3 bases, leaving 6 bases not matched to a gene. The CDR3 is made up of 14 amino acids. A second PCR, run for roughly 7 to 12 cycles, used a sample-barcoded 5' primer plus a J-beta primer mix. TCRdb used MiXCR to reprocess the 5' RACE reads, holding one entry per CDR3 protein. The repertoire holds 650,000 to 800,000 distinct CDR3 sequences, with under 45% as singletons. This rearrangement joins TRBV11-1 to TRBJ2-5, with 7 nucleotides matching TRBD1. The sequencing input was blood. This sequence was found in a man aged 55 to 69 in good health. The CDR3: CASSRDRSEETQYF. The DNA of the CDR3 is TGTGCCAGCAGCAGGGACAGATCAGAAGAGACCCAGTACTTC.